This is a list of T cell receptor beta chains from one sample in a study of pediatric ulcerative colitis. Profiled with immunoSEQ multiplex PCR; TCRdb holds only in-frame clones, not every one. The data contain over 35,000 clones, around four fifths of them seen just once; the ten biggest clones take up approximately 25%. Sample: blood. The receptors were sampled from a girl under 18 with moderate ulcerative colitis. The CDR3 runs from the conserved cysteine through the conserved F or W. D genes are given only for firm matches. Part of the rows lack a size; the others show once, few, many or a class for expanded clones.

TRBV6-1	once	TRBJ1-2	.	TGTGCCAGCAGTGATGCGTTAACGGCAGGGCGTCCCTATGGCTACACCTTC	CASSDALTAGRPYGYTF
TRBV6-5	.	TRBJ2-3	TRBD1	TGTGCCAGCAGTTACGGGACAGCAGATACGCAGTATTTT	CASSYGTADTQYF
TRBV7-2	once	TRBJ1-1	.	TGTGCCAGCAGCTTAGTCGGACCGAACACTGAAGCTTTCTTT	CASSLVGPNTEAFF
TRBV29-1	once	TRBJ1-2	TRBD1	TGCAGCGTTGGGGACAGGGGTAATGGCTACACCTTC	CSVGDRGNGYTF
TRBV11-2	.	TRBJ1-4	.	TGTGCCAGCAGCTTAGGGGGGCTGGGTGAAAAACTGTTTTTT	CASSLGGLGEKLFF
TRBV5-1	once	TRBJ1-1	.	TGCGCCAGCAGCTTGGCTCCGAGGGAGGGAGCTTTCTTT	CASSLAPREGAFF
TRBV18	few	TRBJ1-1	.	TGTGCCAGCTCACGCGGTAGTGGGACCACTGAAGCTTTCTTT	CASSRGSGTTEAFF
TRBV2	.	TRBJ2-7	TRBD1	TGTGCCAGCAGTGGGGGGGACAGGACGATTTACGAGCAGTACTTC	CASSGGDRTIYEQYF
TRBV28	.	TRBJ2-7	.	TGTGCCAGCAGTTTTGCAGGGTACGAGCAGTACTTC	CASSFAGYEQYF
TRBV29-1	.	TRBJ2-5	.	TGCAGCTTTACCGGGACCATCAAAGAGACCCAGTACTTC	CSFTGTIKETQYF
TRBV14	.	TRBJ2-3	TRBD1	TGTGCCAGCAGCCGTACAGGGGGCTGGGCAGATACGCAGTATTTT	CASSRTGGWADTQYF
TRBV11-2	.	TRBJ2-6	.	TGTGCCAGCAGCATAGGGGGTACTAGCCCTGGGGCCAACGTCCTGACTTTC	CASSIGGTSPGANVLTF
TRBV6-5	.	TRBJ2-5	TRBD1	TGTGCCAGCAGCGGTGGACAGGGGAGGACCCAGTACTTC	CASSGGQGRTQYF
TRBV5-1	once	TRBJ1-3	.	TGCGCCAGCAGCCCACGGGGAAACACCATATATTTT	CASSPRGNTIYF
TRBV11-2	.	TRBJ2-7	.	TGTGCCAGCAGCTCAGTAATGGTGGGCGAGCAGTACTTC	CASSSVMVGEQYF
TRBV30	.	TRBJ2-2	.	TGTGCCTCTTCCATGGTGAACACCGGGGAGCTGTTTTTT	CASSMVNTGELFF
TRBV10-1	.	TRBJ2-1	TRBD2	TGCGCCAGCAGCGATTGGCGGGAGGCAGGTTACAATGAGCAGTTCTTC	CASSDWREAGYNEQFF